This T cell receptor beta chain is drawn from a study of T-cell reconstitution after alpha-beta-depleted transplantation in children. This clonotype was observed a few times. The V end was cut by 7 bases, the J end by 2 bases, with 6 bases between. Germline values: CDR1 SGDLS, CDR2 YYNGEE. The CDR3 sequence is 12 residues long. The authors prepared the TCRbeta library with unique molecular identifiers. TCRdb redid the calling of the PCR reads with MiXCR, one entry per CDR3 protein. The table has 540,000 or so distinct CDR3 sequences, approximately 22% seen once. This specimen was PBMCs, mostly from graft donor cells, taken 360 days after TCRalphabeta/CD19-depleted stem cell transplant. The chain recombines TRBV9 with TRBJ2-2, with D unresolved. This sequence was found in a boy under two years old who had a stem cell transplant for acute myeloid leukemia, so the T cells may come from the graft donor. The CDR3 region has the DNA TGTGCCAGCCGGAGTAACACCGGGGAGCTGTTTTTT. The encoded protein is CASRSNTGELFF.